The 28 T cell receptor beta chains reported below all come from one sample, sequenced in a study of coeliac disease (dated by TCRdb to between 2021 and 2024). Libraries were prepared through the immunoSEQ multiplex PCR assay. This is the immuneACCESS table as TCRdb keeps it, with only in-frame sequences that have V and J called. A part of the clones is gone; compared with another copy, unresolved V genes explain less than half, and the rest is unexplained. A total of over 950 clones appear in this sample, roughly 50% of them only once. The top ten clones comprise roughly 50% of the sample. Sample: intraepithelial lymphocytes from the gut. The cell subset or site label, as the study defines it: intraepithelial cell (IEC) fraction of small intestinal biopsy. These receptors all stem from a woman aged 25-40 years without celiac disease.

The sample holds a few counts of this clone. The chain links TRBV5-6 to TRBJ1-2, with 7 bases matching TRBD1. This CDR3 is 15 amino acids long. Germline V gene data show CDR1 as SGHDT and CDR2 as YYEEEE. Trimming removed 4 bases from V and 3 bases from J; junction bases left unmatched: 9. CDR3 sequence reads: CASSLPRQGDYGYTF. CDR3 nucleotides: TGTGCCAGCAGCCTGCCCCGACAGGGCGACTATGGCTACACCTTC.

In its sample, this clone was seen a few times. The rearrangement uses TRBV5-4 and TRBJ2-2; tentatively, D is TRBD1 (6 bases). The CDR3 is made up of 15 amino acids. The V end lost 4 bases, the J end lost 4 bases, and 14 bases lay between the germline ends. Looked up from germline, CDR1 is SGHNT and CDR2 is YYREEE (reference sequence). In DNA form, the CDR3 reads TGTGCCAGCAGCCAAACAACAGGGTTCACCGGGGAGCTGTTTTTT. As protein: CASSQTTGFTGELFF.

By sample share, this clone is medium-sized (0.01 to 0.1%). This rearrangement joins TRBV25-1 to TRBJ1-6; D not resolved. Germline V gene lookup returns CDR1 MGHDK and CDR2 SYGVNS. The V end lost 3 bases, the J end lost 9 bases, and 15 bases lay between the germline ends. CDR3 size: 15 residues. The CDR3 DNA reads as TGTGCCAGCAGTGAGACATCGGGGTCCCGTTCACCCCTCCACTTT. This gives the protein CASSETSGSRSPLHF.

This chain joins TRBV18 and TRBJ2-1; maybe TRBD1 (6 bases). CDR3 length: 16 residues. The V gene lost 3 bases and the J gene lost 0 bases, with 12 bases spanning the gap. The germline V gene has CDR1 KGHSH and CDR2 LQKENI. CDR3 DNA sequence: TGTGCCAGCTCACCGACAGGTTGGAGCTCCTACAATGAGCAGTTCTTC. It yields the protein CASSPTGWSSYNEQFF.

The chain employs TRBV13 and TRBJ2-1; D gene ambiguous. CDR3 length equals 15 residues. With 1 base removed from V and 0 bases from J, the gap between germline ends came to 7 bases. Germline V gene data show CDR1 as PRHDT and CDR2 as FYEKMQ (reference sequence). The CDR3, as DNA: TGTGCCAGCAGCTTAGTATCCAGCTCCTACAATGAGCAGTTCTTC. Translation gives CASSLVSSSYNEQFF.

As concerns this clone: Here the CDR3 omits its conserved ending phenylalanine or tryptophan, so a read error is the likely source. The limits of the CDR3 on the DNA are not certain, so only TCRdb's listed CDR3 is given. V gene TRBV21-1 combines with J gene TRBJ1-3; TRBD1 was called by the table and not checked on the DNA. TRBV21-1 is noted as a pseudogene. Including both end residues, the CDR3 is 24 amino acids long. CDR3: CASSKEDREKLRGEGSWLIEEKLR.

The J gene is TRBJ2-1, the V gene TRBV5-1; D possibly corresponds to TRBD2 (6 bases). Germline CDR1 reads SGHRS; CDR2 reads YFSETQ. Trimming left V 4 bases short and J 0 bases short, with 14 bases between. CDR3 length: 16 amino acids. DNA of the CDR3: TGCGCCAGCAGCCAGGGACTTGTAAGCTCCTACAATGAGCAGTTCTTC. Residues: CASSQGLVSSYNEQFF.

On this clone itself: A far larger clone is a single base away, which makes a read error likely. DNA of the CDR3: TGTGCCAGCAGCTTGGGGGACGGGAGCTCCTATAATTCACCCCTCCACTTC. Its protein is CASSLGDGSSYNSPLHF. The chain combines TRBV5-4 with TRBJ2-5; D is possibly TRBD2 (6 bases). Germline V gene lookup returns CDR1 SGHNT and CDR2 YYREEE (reference sequence). The CDR3 contains 17 residues.

This clone was counted a few times. A clone one base away is much larger, so this may be a read error. The rearrangement links TRBV4-1 to TRBJ1-5, with D unresolved. V lost 1 base, J lost 8 bases, and 6 bases lay in between. Germline V gene data show CDR1 as MGHRA and CDR2 as YSYEKL. CDR3 length equals 12 residues. CDR3 DNA: TGCGCCAGCAGCCAAGCTCAGGAGCCCCAGCATTTT. Amino acid sequence: CASSQAQEPQHF.

The chain couples TRBV6-5 to TRBJ2-3; 8 bases fit TRBD1. The CDR3 is 16 amino acids. Germline V gene data show CDR1 as MNHEY and CDR2 as SVGAGI. V trimming: 2 bases; J trimming: 3 bases; junction bases outside the gene matches: 7. CDR3 residues: CASSYGGQGMTDTQYF. CDR3 in DNA: TGTGCCAGCAGTTACGGAGGACAGGGCATGACAGATACGCAGTATTTT.

This chain joins TRBV27 and TRBJ2-7; 8 positions match TRBD2. V lost 2 bases and J lost 2; bases outside the gene matches: 5. This CDR3 spans 15 amino acids. From germline, CDR1 is MNHEY and CDR2 SMNVEV (reference sequence). This chain's CDR3 is CASSLASGGPYEQYF. CDR3 DNA sequence: TGTGCCAGCAGTTTAGCGAGCGGGGGACCCTACGAGCAGTACTTC.

V gene TRBV27 combines with J gene TRBJ2-1; D possibly corresponds to TRBD2 (6 bases). V was trimmed by 5 bases and J by 2 bases, leaving 10 bases between them. Germline V gene sequence: CDR1 MNHEY, CDR2 SMNVEV (reference sequence). The CDR3 has 14 amino acids. CDR3: CASSRGGPYNEQFF. The CDR3 DNA follows: TGTGCCAGCAGTAGGGGAGGCCCCTACAATGAGCAGTTCTTC.

The rearrangement joins TRBV10-3 to TRBJ2-7; 8 bases match TRBD2. Germline V gene sequence: CDR1 ENHRY, CDR2 SYGVKD. Losses at the gene ends were 2 bases for V and 1 base for J; bases not matched to a gene: 1. CDR3 length: 14 amino acids. The CDR3 nucleotides are TGTGCCATCAGTGAGGTAGCGGGGTCCTACGAGCAGTACTTC. This encodes CAISEVAGSYEQYF.

This sequence joins TRBV18 and TRBJ1-3; 7 bases line up with TRBD1. Germline V gene data show CDR1 as KGHSH and CDR2 as LQKENI. The ends lost 4 bases at V and 0 bases at J; junction bases unmatched: 3. There are 15 residues in the CDR3. Written as DNA, the CDR3 is TGTGCCAGCTCACTTGGACAGGTCTCTGGAAACACCATATATTTT. This encodes CASSLGQVSGNTIYF.

This clone appeared a few times. This rearrangement joins TRBV5-1 to TRBJ1-2; 7 bases are shared with TRBD1. Per the germline V gene, CDR1 is SGHRS and CDR2 is YFSETQ. CDR3 length: 15 amino acids. V shed 4 bases and J 8 bases; nucleotides not matched to a gene: 14. The CDR3 region has the DNA TGCGCCAGCAGCCAAAGACCCACAGGGGTGGGAGGCTACACCTTC. Its protein is CASSQRPTGVGGYTF. The full variable domain, in which reference TRBV5-1 and TRBJ1-2 provide the parts outside the CDR3, is KAGVTQTPRYLIKTRGQQVTLSCSPISGHRSVSWYQQTPGQGLQFLFEYFSETQRNKGNFPGRFSGRQFSNSRSEMNVSTLELGDSALYLCASSQRPTGVGGYTFGSGTRLTVV.

This chain uses TRBV27 with TRBJ1-5, with 8 bases aligning to TRBD1. Trimming took 5 bases from V and 3 from J; bases not matched to a gene: 9. Germline V gene sequence: CDR1 MNHEY, CDR2 SMNVEV (reference sequence). The CDR3 covers 16 residues. CDR3 amino acids: CASSTRGRLDNQPQHF. The DNA of the CDR3 is TGTGCCAGCAGTACCAGGGGGCGACTAGACAATCAGCCCCAGCATTTT.

V is TRBV5-6 and J is TRBJ2-1; D call uncertain. The CDR3 has 11 amino acids. V lost 1 base and J lost 10, with 6 bases in between. Germline-derived CDR1 and CDR2 are SGHDT and YYEEEE. Here the CDR3 DNA reads TGTGCCAGCAGCTTGTTCAGAGAGCAGTTCTTC. This gives the protein CASSLFREQFF.

V is TRBV5-4 and J is TRBJ2-7, with 9 bases fitting TRBD1. The CDR3 runs to 14 residues. The germline gives CDR1 SGHNT, CDR2 YYREEE (reference sequence). The V segment lost 1 base and the J segment 3 bases; nucleotides outside the gene matches: 2. CDR3 sequence reads: CASSLLGQGYEQYF. In DNA, the CDR3 is TGTGCCAGCAGCTTGTTGGGACAGGGCTACGAGCAGTACTTC.

The rearrangement joins TRBV6-5 to TRBJ1-2; D is uncertain. The CDR3 loop spans 15 amino acids. The ends were cut back, 0 bases at V and 4 bases at J, with 12 bases in the middle. Germline V gives CDR1 MNHEY, CDR2 SVGAGI. This CDR3 reads CASSYSYRGAYGYTF. The CDR3 region has the DNA TGTGCCAGCAGTTACTCGTACCGGGGTGCCTATGGCTACACCTTC.

This clone turned up a few times. The chain recombines TRBV5-4 with TRBJ1-1, with a weak D call TRBD1 (6 bases). Germline V gives CDR1 SGHNT, CDR2 YYREEE (reference sequence). The CDR3 sequence is 16 residues long. V was clipped by 4 bases and J by 6 bases, with 22 bases between them. The CDR3: CASSQDTRGQGAEAFF. CDR3 DNA sequence: TGTGCCAGCAGCCAAGATACACGGGGACAAGGGGCTGAAGCTTTCTTT.

The chain links TRBV7-9 to TRBJ1-1; tentative D call: TRBD1 (5 bases). This CDR3 is 16 amino acids long. With 5 bases removed from V and 3 bases from J, the gap between germline ends came to 19 bases. Germline CDR1 reads SEHNR; CDR2 reads FQNEAQ (reference sequence). The CDR3 sequence: CASSPSPGTIYTEAFF. The CDR3, as DNA: TGTGCCAGCAGCCCCTCCCCCGGGACTATATACACTGAAGCTTTCTTT. Complete variable domain (other parts from reference TRBV7-9 and TRBJ1-1): DTGVSQNPRHKITKRGQNVTFRCDPISEHNRLYWYRQTLGQGPEFLTYFQNEAQLEKSRLLSDRFSAERPKGSFSTLEIQRTEQGDSAMYLCASSPSPGTIYTEAFFGQGTRLTVV.

The gene calls are TRBV5-4 and TRBJ2-5; 7 bases are a match to TRBD1. Trimming at V came to 1 base and at J to 2 bases, leaving 14 bases not matched to a gene. CDR1 SGHNT and CDR2 YYREEE come from the germline V gene (reference sequence). The CDR3 sequence is 18 residues long. The CDR3 region is CASSLHGGTDPVQETQYF. As DNA, the CDR3 is TGTGCCAGCAGCTTGCATGGTGGGACAGACCCGGTTCAAGAGACCCAGTACTTC.

V and J are TRBV27 and TRBJ2-1; 9 positions agree with TRBD2. The CDR3 runs 15 residues. From germline, CDR1 is MNHEY and CDR2 SMNVEV (reference sequence). J was trimmed by 4 bases and V by 5 bases; bases with no gene match: 6. This CDR3 reads CASSAWLAGYNEQFF. CDR3 bases: TGTGCCAGCAGTGCGTGGCTAGCGGGATACAATGAGCAGTTCTTC.

The V and J genes are TRBV7-9 and TRBJ2-7; 7 bases match TRBD1. The V gene end was trimmed by 9 bases and the J gene end by 6 bases; junction bases not matched to a gene: 14. The germline V gene has CDR1 SEHNR and CDR2 FQNEAQ (reference sequence). The CDR3 has 14 residues. CDR3 sequence reads: CASGPDRELIEQYF. The CDR3 nucleotides read TGTGCCAGTGGACCTGACAGGGAGTTAATCGAGCAGTACTTC.

The chain employs TRBV2 and TRBJ2-5; TRBD2 aligns across 12 bases. This CDR3 contains 20 residues. J lost 1 base, V lost 8 bases, and 20 bases had no gene match. Germline V CDR1 and CDR2: SNHLY, FYNNEI. The CDR3 DNA sequence: TGTGCCAGCGAAACGAAGTCGCTAGCGGGGGGGCCCTCCGCCCAAGAGACCCAGTACTTC. Its protein product is CASETKSLAGGPSAQETQYF.

This clone was detected a few times. The CDR3 sequence: CASFLAGGRDEQFF. The CDR3 nucleotides read TGTGCCAGTTTTCTAGCGGGGGGGAGGGATGAGCAGTTCTTC. The chain employs TRBV6-1 and TRBJ2-1, with 12 positions matching TRBD2. Germline V gene data show CDR1 as MNHNS and CDR2 as SASEGT. CDR3 length: 14 residues. V lost 9 bases, J lost 8 bases, and 8 bases stayed unmatched.

In its sample, this clone ranks as large. The chain has TRBV28 and TRBJ2-7; D is possibly TRBD1 (5 bases). Trimming removed 2 bases at V and 3 bases at J, with 14 bases between. CDR1 is MDHEN, CDR2 SYDVKM, per germline. The CDR3 sequence is 15 residues long. In nucleotides, the CDR3 is TGTGCCAGCAGTTTAGGCCCCGTCCAGGGCTACGAGCAGTACTTC. Its translation is CASSLGPVQGYEQYF.

The chain combines TRBV5-4 with TRBJ1-6, with D possibly TRBD1 on 5 matching bases. Germline-derived CDR1 and CDR2 are SGHNT and YYREEE (reference sequence). The germline V and J ends were trimmed by 7 bases and 0 bases, with 14 bases remaining between them. The CDR3 is 16 residues long. CDR3 sequence (DNA): TGTGCCAGCTTGGGGGACGGGAGCTCCTATAATTCACCCCTCCACTTT. This encodes CASLGDGSSYNSPLHF. Full variable domain (rest looked up from reference TRBV5-4 and TRBJ1-6): ETGVTQSPTHLIKTRGQQVTLRCSSQSGHNTVSWYQQALGQGPQFIFQYYREEENGRGNFPPRFSGLQFPNYSSELNVNALELDDSALYLCASLGDGSSYNSPLHFGNGTRLTVT.